These T cell receptor beta chains were read from a single sample in a study of fetal regulatory T cell absence and autoimmunity. This table comes from immunoSEQ multiplex PCR, and its TCRdb copy is limited to in-frame clones, with some not included. The repertoire includes 85,000 to 100,000 clones, 72% of them detected once, and 1.5% to 2% sits in the top ten. Sequencing was performed on pancreas tissue. The source of these receptors is a male donor with IPEX syndrome. CDR3s leave out the opening cysteine and the closing phenylalanine or tryptophan.

TRBV5-1 ASSRGPQETQY
TRBV7-2 ASSLAPTDNYGYT
TRBV2 ASSRQGMLAVPPNEQF
TRBV6-6 ASSYSPGGPSNEQF
TRBV6-5 ASSPLAGGVETQY
TRBV7-6 ASSLTGGLGVYEQY
TRBV7-2 ASSLQGDTQY
TRBV18 ASSPAWGQLGTDTQY
TRBV27 ASSRLRDNYEQY
TRBV6-1 ASRRTSGVYNEQF
TRBV9 ASSLGTGTGNQPQH
TRBV10-3 AISGSGGTDTQY
TRBV12-5 ASGSPVTGAGETQY
TRBV7-9 ASSSGQGGKKLF
TRBV5-4 ASSAGGSNSPLH
TRBV14 ASSPGLAGNEQF
TRBV4-1 ASSQDRNNQPQH
TRBV6-4 ASSGEAADTQY
TRBV4-2 ASSQEGATDTQY
TRBV2 ASNGGYEQY
TRBV7-9 ASSHPLPGGSYNEQF
TRBV5-6 ASSLGLAGDEQY
TRBV14 ASSQDQPFSGELF
TRBV30 AWRPGLAGQETQY
TRBV6-6 ASSYGQGPGNQPQH
TRBV29-1 SVMVNTEAF
TRBV6-1 ASIRRGSRETQY
TRBV10-1 ASSEGDRGHTGELF
TRBV5-4 ASSMGQGLYEQY
TRBV7-6 ASSSPTGLLLTYEQY
TRBV5-4 ASSLEGLADTQY
TRBV6-4 ASTGGNYGYT
TRBV6-1 ASSVSGGVEQY
TRBV19 ASSLQSSYNSPLH
TRBV10-3 AISEGQGEGNEQF
TRBV4-2 ASSDKGSTSLGNEQF
TRBV30 AWGLAGGNEQF
TRBV5-6 ASSLLGLVYLTDTQY
TRBV18 ASSRSTGPIVNTEAF
TRBV27 ASSFGTGGFGQY
TRBV6-5 ASSYSLGGVEQY
TRBV27 ASSSRGEQY
TRBV19 ASRYRDNTYGYT
TRBV4-1 ASSDGTNYGYT
TRBV6-6 ASSPSYEQY
TRBV12-5 ASEIGTGPYEQY
TRBV29-1 SVHRTGERTGSYNEQF
TRBV9 ASSPTQTGIQETQY
TRBV13 ASSPGTSGLLGELF
TRBV9 ASSHGKEGGETQY